This T cell receptor (beta chain) was captured in a study of CD8 T cells in ankylosing spondylitis. The sample holds a few counts of this clonotype. No antigen is known for it. This CDR3 spans 16 amino acids. Germline CDR1 is DFQATT and CDR2 is SNEGSKA (reference sequence). The V segment lost 0 bases and the J segment 8 bases; nucleotides outside the gene matches: 7. Using its own MiXCR run on the 5' RACE reads, TCRdb lists one record per CDR3 protein. The sample lists some 270,000 distinct CDR3 sequences, approximately 20% occurring once. Study outcomes and limitations: Researchers report that disease-linked clones proved CD8+ and relatively rare in peripheral blood.

This TCR came from a male donor with ankylosing spondylitis or in good health (not recorded which). The chain links TRBV20-1 to TRBJ2-1; 13 positions match TRBD2. Sequenced: blood, either unsorted or a sorted T cell fraction (not recorded which). CDR3 DNA: TGCAGTGCTAGAGACCTCGGACTAGCGGGAGTGTATGAGCAGTTCTTC. It specifies CSARDLGLAGVYEQFF.